This T cell receptor (beta chain) emerged from a study of cytomegalovirus exposure and HLA in healthy donors. The CDR3 runs to 18 residues. Losses at the gene ends were 4 bases for V and 5 bases for J; bases not matched to a gene: 19. Germline V gene data show CDR1 as SGDLS and CDR2 as YYNGEE. Vbeta (60) and Jbeta (13) primers were used in the PCR. Sequenced by immunoSEQ multiplex PCR; TCRdb stores in-frame clones only, minus some. The data hold about 110,000 clones, with about 79% observed a single time. V is TRBV9 and J is TRBJ2-5; TRBD1 aligns across 8 bases. Sequencing was done on a sample of PBMCs. The source is a young woman in good health and CMV-seronegative. As DNA, the CDR3 is TGTGCCAGCAGCTCAACCGGGACAGGTTTTGTGAGTAAGGAGACCCAGTACTTC. This translates into CASSSTGTGFVSKETQYF.